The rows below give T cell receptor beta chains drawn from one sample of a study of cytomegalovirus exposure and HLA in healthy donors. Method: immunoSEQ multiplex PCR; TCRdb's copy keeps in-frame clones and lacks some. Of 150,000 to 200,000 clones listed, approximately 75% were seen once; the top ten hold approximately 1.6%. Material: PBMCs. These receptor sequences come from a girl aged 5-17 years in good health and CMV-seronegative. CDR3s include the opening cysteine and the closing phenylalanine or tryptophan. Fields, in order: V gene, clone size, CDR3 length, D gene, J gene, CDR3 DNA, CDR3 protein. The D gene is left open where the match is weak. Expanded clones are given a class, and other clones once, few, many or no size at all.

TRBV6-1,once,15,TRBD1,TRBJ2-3,TGTGCCAGCAGTCCGGGACAGCCACGCACAGATACGCAGTATTTT,CASSPGQPRTDTQYF
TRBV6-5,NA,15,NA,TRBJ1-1,TGTGCCAGCAGTAGCAACAGGCACATGAACACTGAAGCTTTCTTT,CASSSNRHMNTEAFF
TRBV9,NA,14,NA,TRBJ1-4,TGTGCCAGCAGCACCCGCGGGGGGTGGGAAAAACTGTTTTTT,CASSTRGGWEKLFF
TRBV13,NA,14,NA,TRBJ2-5,TGTGCCAGCAGCTTAGGGGACAGAGGAGAGACCCAGTACTTC,CASSLGDRGETQYF
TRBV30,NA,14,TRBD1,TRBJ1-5,TGTGCCTGGGATGCAGGGGACAGAAGTCAGCCCCAGCATTTT,CAWDAGDRSQPQHF
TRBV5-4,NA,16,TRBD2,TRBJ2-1,TGTGCCAGCAGCTTGGCGGGGCGGGGGGTCCACAATGAGCAGTTCTTC,CASSLAGRGVHNEQFF
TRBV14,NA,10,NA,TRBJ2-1,TGTGCCAGCAGCCCACAAGAGCAGTTCTTC,CASSPQEQFF
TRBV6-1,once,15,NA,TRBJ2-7,TGTGCCAGCAGTGGCCCGGGACTCACACCCTACGAGCAGTACTTC,CASSGPGLTPYEQYF
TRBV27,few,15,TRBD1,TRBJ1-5,TGTGCCAGCAGTTTATCGGGGACAGCTAATCAGCCCCAGCATTTT,CASSLSGTANQPQHF
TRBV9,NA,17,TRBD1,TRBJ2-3,TGTGCCAGCAGCGTAGGAGTCCGGGACAGGGTAGACTCTACGCAGTATTTT,CASSVGVRDRVDSTQYF
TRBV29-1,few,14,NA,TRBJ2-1,TGCAGCGGGGGAGGAGGGATCACCTACAATGAGCAGTTCTTC,CSGGGGITYNEQFF
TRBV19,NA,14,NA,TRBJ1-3,TGTGCCAGTAGTAGAACGGGAGGTGAAAACACCATATATTTT,CASSRTGGENTIYF
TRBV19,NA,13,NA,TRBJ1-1,TGTGCCAGTAGTTTCCTCAGGGTAACTGAAGCTTTCTTT,CASSFLRVTEAFF
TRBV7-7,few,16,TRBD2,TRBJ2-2,TGTGCTAGCAGCGAACGCCCGGGGGGGAACACCGGGGAGCTGTTTTTT,CASSERPGGNTGELFF
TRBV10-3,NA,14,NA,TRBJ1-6,TGTGCCATCAGTGGGGAGGCAGGACATTCACCCCTCCACTTT,CAISGEAGHSPLHF
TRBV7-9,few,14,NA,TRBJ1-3,TGTGCCAGCAGCACTAACCTCTCTGGAAACACCATATATTTT,CASSTNLSGNTIYF
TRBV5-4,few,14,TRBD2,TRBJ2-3,TGTGCCAGCACCTTAGCGGGGGTTACAGATACGCAGTATTTT,CASTLAGVTDTQYF